One sample yielded the 28 T cell receptor beta chains listed below, sequenced in a study of blood T cell repertoires in COVID-19 (dated by TCRdb to the early 2020s). Library preparation employed the immunoSEQ multiplex PCR assay. TCRdb provides this immuneACCESS table in a form limited to in-frame rearrangements. Some clones are lacking; in checked studies, under half of them reflect an unresolved V gene, and why the rest are absent is not known. The sample records roughly 150,000 clones, 65% to 90% of which are singletons. The ten largest account for over 2.5% of the sample. Sequences were obtained from peripheral blood. The receptors shown here come from a man in his fifties with acute or convalescent COVID-19.

The rearrangement uses TRBV3-1 (or the pseudogene TRBV3-2) and TRBJ1-1; possibly TRBD1 for D (6 bases). V lost 4 bases to trimming and J lost 1 base, with 10 bases between them. CDR3 length equals 14 residues. In germline, CDR1 is LGHDT, CDR2 YNNKEL (reference sequence). The CDR3 bases are TGTGCCAGCAGCCCCCGGACAGAGAACACTGAAGCTTTCTTT. Translation: CASSPRTENTEAFF.

This chain uses TRBV10-1 with TRBJ1-1; TRBD1 might be the D (5 bases). There are 13 residues in the CDR3. Germline V CDR1 and CDR2: WNHNN, SYGVQD (reference sequence). V was trimmed by 4 bases and J by 2 bases, leaving 8 bases between them. CDR3 nucleotides: TGCGCCAGCAGTGGGCAGGGAAACACTGAAGCTTTCTTT. Amino acid sequence: CASSGQGNTEAFF.

This chain links TRBV10-3 with TRBJ2-2; D is ambiguous. The CDR3 sequence is 13 residues long. CDR1 is ENHRY, CDR2 SYGVKD, per germline. V was cut by 2 bases and J by 5 bases, with 6 bases left in between. CDR3 sequence: CAISEQATGELFF. The CDR3 DNA reads TGTGCCATCAGTGAGCAAGCGACCGGGGAGCTGTTTTTT.

With respect to this clone: Germline is not matched at one junction end, which may reflect a read error. The chain employs TRBV2 and TRBJ1-1; D possibly corresponds to TRBD1 (6 bases). This CDR3 comprises 11 residues. Germline V gene lookup returns CDR1 SNHLY and CDR2 FYNNEI. The CDR3: CEIEGDTEAFF. The CDR3, as DNA: TGCGAGATAGAGGGGGACACTGAAGCTTTCTTT.

V gene TRBV5-1 combines with J gene TRBJ1-2; 10 bases are a match to TRBD1. The CDR3 runs 15 residues. Germline V gene data show CDR1 as SGHRS and CDR2 as YFSETQ. J was trimmed by 4 bases and V by 3 bases; bases with no gene match: 6. The CDR3 DNA follows: TGCGCCAGCAGCTCTAGACAGGGGGCGGGCTATGGCTACACCTTC. It yields the protein CASSSRQGAGYGYTF.

The chain couples TRBV18 to TRBJ2-1, with 11 bases fitting TRBD2. Trimming cost V 4 bases and J 5 bases; bases outside gene matches: 4. Germline CDR1 KGHSH, CDR2 LQKENI. The CDR3 is 15 amino acids. CDR3 bases: TGTGCCAGCTCACAAAGACTAGCGGGGAACAATGAGCAGTTCTTC. This encodes CASSQRLAGNNEQFF.

The genes are TRBV19 and TRBJ1-4, with D unresolved. Trimming cost V 5 bases and J 0 bases, with 7 bases left between them. The CDR3 has 14 residues. CDR1 is LNHDA, CDR2 SQIVND, per germline (reference sequence). The CDR3 sequence: CASSAQSTNEKLFF. As DNA, the CDR3 is TGTGCCAGTAGTGCTCAGTCAACTAATGAAAAACTGTTTTTT.

The chain carries TRBV27 and TRBJ2-7, with D perhaps TRBD2 (7 bases). CDR1 MNHEY and CDR2 SMNVEV come from the germline V gene (reference sequence). The CDR3 contains 14 residues. V gave up 5 bases and J gave up 6 bases, with 17 bases separating them. CDR3: CASSGLGGGSEQYF. As DNA, the CDR3 is TGTGCCAGCAGTGGCCTAGGGGGGGGTTCCGAGCAGTACTTC.

V and J are TRBV2 and TRBJ1-6; 8 nucleotides line up with TRBD1. Germline V gene sequence: CDR1 SNHLY, CDR2 FYNNEI. The CDR3 spans 15 residues. V was pared by 5 bases and J by 4 bases, with 4 bases of the junction left unmatched. Written as DNA, the CDR3 is TGTGCCAGCAGTTACCGGGACAGGTATAATTCACCCCTCCACTTT. Translation gives CASSYRDRYNSPLHF.

This clone has only one observation. The gene calls are TRBV10-3 and TRBJ1-5; perhaps TRBD1 as D (6 bases). V gave up 2 bases and J gave up 6 bases, with 11 bases separating them. CDR1 and CDR2 from the germline V gene are ENHRY and SYGVKD. The CDR3 runs 14 residues. In DNA form, the CDR3 reads TGTGCCATCAGTGAGGCCCAGGGGTTTCAGCCCCAGCATTTT. Its translation is CAISEAQGFQPQHF.

The V gene is TRBV25-1, the J gene TRBJ2-7; perhaps TRBD2 as D (5 bases). The CDR3 has 13 residues. Germline V CDR1 and CDR2: MGHDK, SYGVNS. Trimming cost V 2 bases and J 6 bases, with 11 bases left between them. The CDR3 nucleotides read TGTGCCAGCAGTGAAACCGGGGTGCTCGAGCAGTACTTC. Protein: CASSETGVLEQYF.

This clone appeared a few times. This chain connects TRBV25-1 to TRBJ2-7, with D perhaps TRBD2 (5 bases). Germline loops: CDR1 MGHDK, CDR2 SYGVNS. CDR3 length: 12 amino acids. Trimming cost V 9 bases and J 0 bases, with 9 bases left between them. The CDR3: CASSSSSYEQYF. The DNA for the CDR3 is TGTGCCAGTTCTAGCAGCTCCTACGAGCAGTACTTC.

This clone has a single count. The chain recombines TRBV11-3 with TRBJ2-1; D is ambiguous. Germline V gives CDR1 SGHNT, CDR2 YENEEA. This CDR3 comprises 11 residues. V gave up 6 bases and J gave up 6 bases, with 6 bases separating them. The CDR3 DNA reads as TGTGCCAGCAGTCAAATCAATGAGCAGTTCTTC. This gives the protein CASSQINEQFF. The entire variable domain, with the rest obtained from reference TRBV11-3 and TRBJ2-1, is as follows: EAGVVQSPRYKIIEKKQPVAFWCNPISGHNTLYWYLQNLGQGPELLIRYENEEAVDDSQLPKDRFSAERLKGVDSTLKIQPAELGDSAVYLCASSQINEQFFGPGTRLTVL.

This clone was counted once. This chain uses TRBV3-1 (or the pseudogene TRBV3-2) with TRBJ1-2; D remains unclear. From germline, CDR1 is LGHDT and CDR2 YNNKEL (reference sequence). Trimming took off 1 base at V and 4 bases at J, with 13 bases between the two ends. This CDR3 has 15 residues. The CDR3 loop is CASSQGSAGSYGYTF. The CDR3 DNA is TGTGCCAGCAGCCAAGGCTCGGCAGGTAGCTATGGCTACACCTTC.

The rearrangement links TRBV6-5 to TRBJ1-4; D not certain. CDR3 length: 13 amino acids. Germline values: CDR1 MNHEY, CDR2 SVGAGI. V was shortened by 1 base and J by 6 bases, with 6 bases between the two germline ends. CDR3 in DNA: TGTGCCAGCAGTTACTACGGGGATGAAAAACTGTTTTTT. Translation: CASSYYGDEKLFF.

J is TRBJ2-5 and V is TRBV7-8; TRBD1 aligns across 11 bases. With V trimmed by 5 bases and J by 1 base, 9 bases remained unmatched. The CDR3 covers 17 residues. Germline V CDR1 and CDR2: SGHVS, FQNEAQ. This CDR3 is CASSINSGTGGQETQYF. In DNA form, the CDR3 reads TGTGCCAGCAGCATAAATTCCGGGACAGGGGGCCAAGAGACCCAGTACTTC. Full variable domain (missing parts from reference TRBV7-8 and TRBJ2-5): GAGVSQSPRYKVAKRGQDVALRCDPISGHVSLFWYQQALGQGPEFLTYFQNEAQLDKSGLPSDRFFAERPEGSVSTLKIQRTQQEDSAVYLCASSINSGTGGQETQYFGPGTRLLVL.

The chain joins TRBV7-8 to TRBJ1-2; TRBD1 aligns across 8 bases. The germline V gene has CDR1 SGHVS and CDR2 FQNEAQ. V dropped 0 bases and J dropped 8; count of bases not matched to a gene: 5. The CDR3 contains 14 residues. The CDR3 loop is CASSLAPRGPGYTF. Here the CDR3 DNA reads TGTGCCAGCAGCTTAGCACCCAGGGGGCCCGGCTACACCTTC. The whole variable domain, filled in from reference TRBV7-8 and TRBJ1-2, reads GAGVSQSPRYKVAKRGQDVALRCDPISGHVSLFWYQQALGQGPEFLTYFQNEAQLDKSGLPSDRFFAERPEGSVSTLKIQRTQQEDSAVYLCASSLAPRGPGYTFGSGTRLTVV.

This clone was counted between two and nine times. V gene TRBV2 combines with J gene TRBJ1-5; D is unclear. Germline V gives CDR1 SNHLY, CDR2 FYNNEI. The length of the CDR3 is 14 residues. V was clipped by 2 bases and J by 2 bases, with 7 bases between them. In DNA form, the CDR3 reads TGTGCCAGCAGTGAACATGAGGGCAATCAGCCCCAGCATTTT. Encoded protein: CASSEHEGNQPQHF.

The chain links TRBV9 to TRBJ2-2; D call uncertain. Trimming pared 0 bases from V and 8 bases from J, leaving 20 bases between. CDR1 and CDR2 from the germline V gene are SGDLS and YYNGEE. The CDR3 is made up of 17 amino acids. CDR3: CASSVEVVGATGGELFF. The CDR3 nucleotides read TGTGCCAGCAGCGTAGAAGTGGTGGGTGCGACTGGGGGGGAGCTGTTTTTT.

This rearrangement joins TRBV7-6 to TRBJ2-7; perhaps TRBD2 as D (6 bases). The V gene lost 5 bases and the J gene lost 3 bases, with 11 bases spanning the gap. Germline values: CDR1 SGHVS, CDR2 FNYEAQ. This CDR3 region has 13 residues. Here the CDR3 DNA reads TGTGCCAGCAGCCCCAGGGAGGACTACGAGCAGTACTTC. Protein sequence: CASSPREDYEQYF.

The V and J genes are TRBV2 and TRBJ2-3; 16 positions agree with TRBD2. With 6 bases clipped from V and 3 bases from J, the junction kept 6 bases outside the gene matches. The CDR3 is 17 residues long. Per the germline V gene, CDR1 is SNHLY and CDR2 is FYNNEI. CDR3: CASSGTSGRAITDTQYF. The CDR3 bases are TGTGCCAGCAGCGGGACTAGCGGGAGGGCCATTACAGATACGCAGTATTTT. Full variable domain (outside the CDR3, taken from reference TRBV2 and TRBJ2-3): EPEVTQTPSHQVTQMGQEVILRCVPISNHLYFYWYRQILGQKVEFLVSFYNNEISEKSEIFDDQFSVERPDGSNFTLKIRSTKLEDSAMYFCASSGTSGRAITDTQYFGPGTRLTVL.

The V and J genes are TRBV9 and TRBJ1-3, with D unclear. V shed 0 bases and J shed 2 bases, with 6 bases lying between them. Germline values: CDR1 SGDLS, CDR2 YYNGEE. The CDR3 consists of 14 residues. The CDR3 spells CASSVGGTGNTIYF. CDR3 coding DNA: TGTGCCAGCAGCGTAGGAGGGACTGGAAACACCATATATTTT.

About this clone: Other DNA sequences in this sample translate to the same CDR3. This chain links TRBV18 with TRBJ1-4; 7 bases are a match to TRBD1. CDR1 and CDR2 from the germline V gene are KGHSH and LQKENI. The trim removed 6 bases at V and 0 bases at J, leaving 4 bases unmatched. The CDR3 consists of 15 residues. The CDR3 is CASSEGTATNEKLFF. CDR3 bases: TGTGCCAGCTCGGAAGGGACAGCAACTAATGAAAAACTGTTTTTT. Full variable domain (rest looked up from reference TRBV18 and TRBJ1-4): NAGVMQNPRHLVRRRGQEARLRCSPMKGHSHVYWYRQLPEEGLKFMVYLQKENIIDESGMPKERFSAEFPKEGPSILRIQQVVRGDSAAYFCASSEGTATNEKLFFGSGTQLSVL.

The CDR3 protein is CASSQVTSGTQFF. The CDR3 DNA reads as TGTGCCAGCAGCCAAGTCACTAGCGGTACACAGTTCTTC. This rearrangement joins TRBV14 to TRBJ2-1; 8 bases agree with TRBD2. The CDR3 extends over 13 amino acids. Losses at the gene ends were 1 base for V and 13 bases for J; bases not matched to a gene: 6. Germline CDR1 and CDR2: SGHDN and FVKESK.

This clone was found once. The V gene is TRBV6-5, the J gene TRBJ2-6; D unresolved. Trimming removed 6 bases from V and 1 base from J, with 7 bases in between. Germline CDR1 and CDR2: MNHEY and SVGAGI. CDR3 length: 14 amino acids. The CDR3, as DNA: TGTGCCAGCAGGACGGAGTCTGGGGCCAACGTCCTGACTTTC. It is translated as CASRTESGANVLTF.

The rearrangement joins TRBV9 to TRBJ1-3, with D possibly matching TRBD1 (6 bases). This CDR3 contains 14 residues. From germline, CDR1 is SGDLS and CDR2 YYNGEE. The germline V and J ends were trimmed by 4 bases and 2 bases, with 10 bases remaining between them. CDR3 DNA sequence: TGTGCCAGCAGCCCCCAGGGGACTGGAAACACCATATATTTT. Translated, it gives CASSPQGTGNTIYF.

This chain joins TRBV6-1 and TRBJ2-7; 8 bases fit TRBD1. The CDR3 is 14 residues long. From germline, CDR1 is MNHNS and CDR2 SASEGT. With 3 bases clipped from V and 0 bases from J, the junction kept 1 base outside the gene matches. Written as DNA, the CDR3 is TGTGCCAGCAGTGAGGACAGGGTCTCCTACGAGCAGTACTTC. Translating it yields CASSEDRVSYEQYF.

This clone was counted once. The chain carries TRBV30 and TRBJ1-5; no clear D gene. Trimming left V 3 bases short and J 0 bases short, with 6 bases between. Germline values: CDR1 GTSNPN, CDR2 SVGIG (reference sequence). This CDR3 has 13 residues. The CDR3: CAWRQYSNQPQHF. The DNA for the CDR3 is TGTGCCTGGAGACAGTATAGCAATCAGCCCCAGCATTTT.